This paragraph reports one T cell receptor beta chain. Expressed TCRB transcripts were sequenced because the isolated RNA had all been reverse transcribed beforehand. This table comes from immunoSEQ multiplex PCR, and its TCRdb copy is limited to in-frame clones, with some not included. The sample lists roughly 150,000 clones; over 8.5% were seen once. The data originate from a study of beta chain features in type 1 diabetes. Trimming cost V 5 bases and J 4 bases, with 11 bases left between them. Germline loops: CDR1 MNHEY, CDR2 SMNVEV (reference sequence). The CDR3 extends over 13 amino acids. This sequence originates from a man aged 18 to 29 in good health. The sample comprised central memory CD4+ T cells from blood. The chain joins TRBV27 to TRBJ1-2; D is possibly TRBD1 (6 bases). This CDR3 is CASSNREGYGYTF. In DNA, the CDR3 is TGTGCCAGCAGTAACAGGGAGGGCTATGGCTACACCTTC.